This TCR beta chain is from a study of blood T cell repertoires in COVID-19. Study at large: Researchers got acute and convalescent COVID-19 samples from the United States, Italy and Spain. From T cells, B-cell-depleted T cells, or PBMCs came the material, which was cDNA or gDNA.

Original processing notes: Estimated nucleated cell counts came from reference gene primer amplification. Assay: immunoSEQ multiplex PCR; the TCRdb copy retains only in-frame clones and omits some. The V and J calls and the clone size are those of that table, but D and trimming were determined from the DNA. Among around 12,000 clones listed, approximately 80% were seen once. Trimming pared 4 bases from V and 8 bases from J, leaving 11 bases between. CDR3 length: 11 amino acids. Germline-derived CDR1 and CDR2 are SQVTM and ANQGSEA. This sequence originates from a man at least 80 years old with acute or convalescent COVID-19. The genes are TRBV29-1 and TRBJ1-2, with D maybe TRBD1 (5 bases). The sample consisted of peripheral blood. CDR3 DNA: TGCAGCGTTGGTGGACACGGCGGCTACACCTTC. Amino acids: CSVGGHGGYTF.